A selection of T cell receptor beta chains follows, all from one sample in a study of shared T cell receptors in the human thymus. Libraries were prepared by immunoSEQ multiplex PCR; TCRdb keeps only in-frame clonotypes and omits some of them. The table includes approximately 760,000 clones, approximately 85% detected once. The data also belong to a second study, concerning human thymus T cells.

The sequenced sample was thymocytes. The receptors shown here come from a girl in the first two years of life with a congenital heart defect. Both conserved end residues are part of each CDR3. Fields, in order: D gene, J gene, V gene, clone size, CDR3 protein, CDR3 DNA. A D gene is named only where the DNA matches it firmly. For some rows the clone size is stated as once, few or many, or as a class when expanded; others skip it.

D gene: NA; J gene: TRBJ1-6; V gene: TRBV2; clone size: NA; CDR3 protein: CASSESPGSSYNSPLHF; CDR3 DNA: TGTGCCAGCAGTGAATCCCCAGGAAGCTCCTATAATTCACCCCTCCACTTT
D gene: NA; J gene: TRBJ2-5; V gene: TRBV7-2; clone size: NA; CDR3 protein: CASTRSSEQETQYF; CDR3 DNA: TGTGCCAGCACTCGATCTTCAGAACAAGAGACCCAGTACTTC
D gene: NA; J gene: TRBJ1-6; V gene: TRBV19; clone size: NA; CDR3 protein: CASSTRPGSPLHF; CDR3 DNA: TGTGCCAGTAGTACAAGACCGGGATCACCCCTCCACTTT
D gene: TRBD2; J gene: TRBJ2-7; V gene: TRBV5-1; clone size: NA; CDR3 protein: CASSFWTSGGPSYEQYF; CDR3 DNA: TGCGCCAGCAGCTTCTGGACTAGCGGGGGGCCCTCCTACGAGCAGTACTTC
D gene: TRBD1; J gene: TRBJ2-2; V gene: TRBV19; clone size: NA; CDR3 protein: CASQGEDGTGELFF; CDR3 DNA: TGTGCCAGCCAGGGGGAAGATGGCACCGGGGAGCTGTTTTTT
D gene: NA; J gene: TRBJ1-3; V gene: TRBV28; clone size: few; CDR3 protein: CASSPRDTIYF; CDR3 DNA: TGTGCCAGCAGCCCCCGAGACACCATATATTTT
D gene: TRBD1; J gene: TRBJ1-1; V gene: TRBV14; clone size: NA; CDR3 protein: CASSRRDSAPLGTEAFF; CDR3 DNA: TGTGCCAGCAGCCGCCGGGACAGCGCGCCCCTGGGCACTGAAGCTTTCTTT
D gene: NA; J gene: TRBJ1-1; V gene: TRBV14; clone size: NA; CDR3 protein: CASSQTLGEEIFF; CDR3 DNA: TGTGCCAGCAGCCAGACCCTAGGAGAGGAGATTTTCTTT
D gene: NA; J gene: TRBJ2-5; V gene: TRBV6-1; clone size: NA; CDR3 protein: CASRSGGLEAQYF; CDR3 DNA: TGTGCCAGCAGGTCTGGGGGCCTAGAGGCCCAGTACTTC
D gene: NA; J gene: TRBJ1-5; V gene: TRBV28; clone size: once; CDR3 protein: CASSSSYRVRGQGQPQHF; CDR3 DNA: TGTGCCAGCAGTTCATCCTACAGGGTTAGGGGCCAGGGCCAGCCCCAGCATTTT
D gene: NA; J gene: TRBJ1-6; V gene: TRBV4-1; clone size: NA; CDR3 protein: CASSQIRASSYNSPLHF; CDR3 DNA: TGCGCCAGCAGCCAAATTCGTGCGAGCTCCTATAATTCACCCCTCCACTTT
D gene: NA; J gene: TRBJ1-1; V gene: TRBV10-3; clone size: NA; CDR3 protein: CAIRKTVYTEAFF; CDR3 DNA: TGTGCCATCAGGAAGACAGTCTACACTGAAGCTTTCTTT
D gene: TRBD1; J gene: TRBJ2-7; V gene: TRBV5-6; clone size: NA; CDR3 protein: CASSNRQGAEQYF; CDR3 DNA: TGTGCCAGCAGCAATAGACAGGGCGCGGAGCAGTACTTC
D gene: NA; J gene: TRBJ1-5; V gene: TRBV6-5; clone size: NA; CDR3 protein: CASRRTVDSNQPQHF; CDR3 DNA: TGTGCCAGCAGACGGACAGTTGATAGCAATCAGCCCCAGCATTTT
D gene: NA; J gene: TRBJ1-2; V gene: TRBV19; clone size: NA; CDR3 protein: CASSPTGGVFYGYTF; CDR3 DNA: TGTGCCAGTAGTCCCACCGGGGGTGTCTTCTATGGCTACACCTTC
D gene: TRBD2; J gene: TRBJ2-5; V gene: TRBV5-8; clone size: NA; CDR3 protein: CASKSSRGGETQYF; CDR3 DNA: TGTGCCAGCAAAAGTAGTCGGGGGGGTGAGACCCAGTACTTC
D gene: TRBD1; J gene: TRBJ1-1; V gene: TRBV2; clone size: NA; CDR3 protein: CASNRQGSLDTEAFF; CDR3 DNA: TGTGCCAGCAACAGACAGGGGAGTTTAGACACTGAAGCTTTCTTT
D gene: TRBD1; J gene: TRBJ1-1; V gene: TRBV6-5; clone size: NA; CDR3 protein: CASTSLRTGAEAFF; CDR3 DNA: TGTGCCAGCACCAGCCTCAGGACAGGCGCTGAAGCTTTCTTT
D gene: NA; J gene: TRBJ1-4; V gene: TRBV7-2; clone size: NA; CDR3 protein: CASSRSLGGANEKLFF; CDR3 DNA: TGTGCCAGCAGCCGGTCCCTGGGGGGGGCTAATGAAAAACTGTTTTTT
D gene: NA; J gene: TRBJ1-2; V gene: TRBV6-1; clone size: NA; CDR3 protein: CAIAGQYYGYTF; CDR3 DNA: TGTGCCATCGCCGGACAGTACTATGGCTACACCTTC
D gene: TRBD1; J gene: TRBJ2-7; V gene: TRBV6-5; clone size: NA; CDR3 protein: CASKGQGYYEQYF; CDR3 DNA: TGTGCCAGCAAGGGACAGGGATACTACGAGCAGTACTTC
D gene: NA; J gene: TRBJ1-2; V gene: TRBV19; clone size: NA; CDR3 protein: CASSRGEANYGYTF; CDR3 DNA: TGTGCCAGTAGTAGGGGGGAAGCTAACTATGGCTACACCTTC
D gene: NA; J gene: TRBJ1-6; V gene: TRBV18; clone size: once; CDR3 protein: CASSARGRNNSPLHF; CDR3 DNA: TGTGCCAGCTCAGCCCGGGGTCGGAATAATTCACCCCTCCACTTT
D gene: NA; J gene: TRBJ2-2; V gene: TRBV27; clone size: NA; CDR3 protein: CASSTSTTNTGELFF; CDR3 DNA: TGTGCCAGCAGTACTAGCACAACAAACACCGGGGAGCTGTTTTTT
D gene: TRBD1; J gene: TRBJ2-5; V gene: TRBV6-6; clone size: few; CDR3 protein: CASRQGARETQYF; CDR3 DNA: TGTGCCAGCCGACAGGGGGCTCGGGAGACCCAGTACTTC
D gene: NA; J gene: TRBJ1-2; V gene: TRBV5-5; clone size: few; CDR3 protein: CASSDNLTGNLAYTF; CDR3 DNA: TGTGCCAGCAGCGATAACCTAACAGGGAATCTTGCCTACACCTTC
D gene: TRBD1; J gene: TRBJ2-2; V gene: TRBV7-7; clone size: NA; CDR3 protein: CASSTRTGGTGELFF; CDR3 DNA: TGTGCTAGCAGCACCCGGACAGGCGGGACCGGGGAGCTGTTTTTT
D gene: NA; J gene: TRBJ1-3; V gene: TRBV30; clone size: NA; CDR3 protein: CAWNYRGNTIYF; CDR3 DNA: TGTGCCTGGAACTACAGGGGAAACACCATATATTTT
D gene: TRBD1; J gene: TRBJ2-7; V gene: TRBV25-1; clone size: NA; CDR3 protein: CASSRSRDSYSYEQYF; CDR3 DNA: TGTGCCAGCAGCCGGTCCCGGGACAGCTACTCCTACGAGCAGTACTTC
D gene: NA; J gene: TRBJ1-1; V gene: TRBV7-2; clone size: NA; CDR3 protein: CASSFADTEAFF; CDR3 DNA: TGTGCCAGCAGCTTCGCGGACACTGAAGCTTTCTTT
D gene: TRBD1; J gene: TRBJ1-1; V gene: TRBV5-5; clone size: NA; CDR3 protein: CASSFPGQGHFGEAFF; CDR3 DNA: TGTGCCAGCAGCTTCCCGGGACAGGGACATTTCGGTGAAGCTTTCTTT
D gene: NA; J gene: TRBJ1-4; V gene: TRBV6-5; clone size: few; CDR3 protein: CASSWARGEKLFF; CDR3 DNA: TGTGCCAGCAGTTGGGCTAGGGGGGAAAAACTGTTTTTT
D gene: NA; J gene: TRBJ2-1; V gene: TRBV28; clone size: NA; CDR3 protein: CASTLPGQLTNEQFF; CDR3 DNA: TGTGCCAGCACCCTCCCAGGACAGCTTACCAATGAGCAGTTCTTC
D gene: TRBD1; J gene: TRBJ2-7; V gene: TRBV5-6; clone size: NA; CDR3 protein: CASSHRTGFLHYEQYF; CDR3 DNA: TGTGCCAGCAGCCACAGGACAGGGTTCCTCCACTACGAGCAGTACTTC
D gene: TRBD1; J gene: TRBJ1-6; V gene: TRBV7-2; clone size: NA; CDR3 protein: CASSLGQGYSPLHF; CDR3 DNA: TGTGCCAGCAGCTTGGGACAGGGATATTCACCCCTCCACTTT
D gene: TRBD1; J gene: TRBJ1-2; V gene: TRBV11-2; clone size: NA; CDR3 protein: CASSMRDRGYGYTF; CDR3 DNA: TGTGCCAGCAGCATGCGGGACAGGGGCTATGGCTACACCTTC
D gene: NA; J gene: TRBJ2-5; V gene: TRBV5-4; clone size: NA; CDR3 protein: CASSPPGLRTQYF; CDR3 DNA: TGTGCCAGCAGCCCCCCCGGACTGAGAACCCAGTACTTC
D gene: NA; J gene: TRBJ1-3; V gene: TRBV6-5; clone size: NA; CDR3 protein: CASRQRGRVGNTIYF; CDR3 DNA: TGTGCCAGCAGGCAGCGGGGCAGGGTAGGAAACACCATATATTTT
D gene: NA; J gene: TRBJ1-1; V gene: TRBV19; clone size: NA; CDR3 protein: CASSMPGGEAFF; CDR3 DNA: TGTGCCAGTAGTATGCCGGGTGGTGAAGCTTTCTTT
D gene: TRBD1; J gene: TRBJ1-5; V gene: TRBV2; clone size: NA; CDR3 protein: CASHGQDPFNQPQHF; CDR3 DNA: TGTGCCAGCCATGGACAGGACCCCTTCAATCAGCCCCAGCATTTT
D gene: TRBD2; J gene: TRBJ2-7; V gene: TRBV10-2; clone size: NA; CDR3 protein: CAAAGGGSGGTTSSYEQYF; CDR3 DNA: TGCGCCGCAGCAGGGGGAGGGAGCGGGGGGACCACGAGCTCCTACGAGCAGTACTTC
D gene: NA; J gene: TRBJ1-6; V gene: TRBV15; clone size: NA; CDR3 protein: CATSRVGGRSYNSPLHF; CDR3 DNA: TGTGCCACCAGCAGAGTAGGGGGACGCTCCTATAATTCACCCCTCCACTTT
D gene: NA; J gene: TRBJ1-6; V gene: TRBV4-1; clone size: NA; CDR3 protein: CASSHQGKVQNSPLHF; CDR3 DNA: TGCGCCAGCAGCCATCAGGGGAAGGTCCAGAATTCACCCCTCCACTTT
D gene: NA; J gene: TRBJ1-2; V gene: TRBV6-1; clone size: NA; CDR3 protein: CASSSGSNYGYTF; CDR3 DNA: TGTGCCAGCAGTTCGGGATCTAACTATGGCTACACCTTC
D gene: TRBD1; J gene: TRBJ1-1; V gene: TRBV5-6; clone size: NA; CDR3 protein: CASSLGTGTGCMNTEAFF; CDR3 DNA: TGTGCCAGCAGCTTGGGGACCGGGACAGGCTGCATGAACACTGAAGCTTTCTTT
D gene: NA; J gene: TRBJ1-5; V gene: TRBV6-6; clone size: NA; CDR3 protein: CASSYPTGNINQPQHF; CDR3 DNA: TGTGCCAGCAGTTACCCAACAGGAAACATAAATCAGCCCCAGCATTTT
D gene: TRBD1; J gene: TRBJ1-1; V gene: TRBV7-6; clone size: NA; CDR3 protein: CASSFFPKDRVDTEAFF; CDR3 DNA: TGTGCCAGCAGCTTTTTCCCTAAGGACAGGGTCGACACTGAAGCTTTCTTT
D gene: NA; J gene: TRBJ1-1; V gene: TRBV4-3; clone size: NA; CDR3 protein: CASSRSGIVREAFF; CDR3 DNA: TGCGCCAGCAGCCGGAGTGGGATCGTAAGGGAGGCTTTCTTT
D gene: NA; J gene: TRBJ1-5; V gene: TRBV5-6; clone size: NA; CDR3 protein: CASSHQDYSNQPQHF; CDR3 DNA: TGTGCCAGCAGCCACCAGGACTATAGCAATCAGCCCCAGCATTTT
D gene: NA; J gene: TRBJ1-4; V gene: TRBV7-8; clone size: NA; CDR3 protein: CASSLALLGFGEGTNEKLFF; CDR3 DNA: TGTGCCAGCAGCTTAGCGCTTTTAGGGTTTGGGGAGGGAACTAATGAAAAACTGTTTTTT
D gene: TRBD1; J gene: TRBJ1-4; V gene: TRBV28; clone size: NA; CDR3 protein: CASRPVRDRKPNEKLFF; CDR3 DNA: TGTGCCAGCAGACCCGTTCGGGACAGGAAACCAAATGAAAAACTGTTTTTT